Below, 9 T cell receptor beta chains from the same sample are listed, as sequenced in a study of T cells expressing NK-cell markers. No DNA is given; TCRdb re-called the 5' RACE reads and lists each CDR3 protein once. This sample's table reports about 390,000 distinct CDR3 sequences. Material for sequencing was blood T cells: a sorted CD56 or NKG2C T cell subset, CD4+ or CD8+ T cells, or bulk PBMC T cells (not recorded which). The receptors stem from a woman aged 50 to 60 in good health.

The chain uses TRBV3-1 and TRBJ2-7; TCRdb's D gene call, TRBD2, goes unchecked for lack of DNA. The CDR3 runs to 16 residues. Germline lookup yields CDR1 LGHDT and CDR2 YNNKEL (reference sequence). The CDR3 loop is CASSQGSGLAVYEQYF.

The rearrangement joins TRBV7-2 to TRBJ2-1. This CDR3 has 12 residues. Germline lookup yields CDR1 SGHTA and CDR2 FQGNSA. CDR3 in amino acids: CASSLRAVEQFF.

The V and J genes are TRBV5-1 and TRBJ2-1; the TCRdb D gene call, TRBD2, has no DNA to confirm it. The CDR3 is 13 amino acids. The V gene's germline CDR1 is SGHRS and CDR2 YFSETQ. This CDR3 is CASSLAGDSLQFF.

The chain uses TRBV9 and TRBJ2-3; TCRdb names TRBD2, which stays unverified in the absence of DNA. Looked up from germline, CDR1 is SGDLS and CDR2 is YYNGEE. The CDR3 is 15 amino acids. This chain's CDR3 is CASSVSGRRTDTQYF.

The V gene is TRBV30, the J gene TRBJ1-1. The CDR3 has 12 amino acids. Looked up from germline, CDR1 is GTSNPN and CDR2 is SVGIG (reference sequence). The CDR3 loop is CAWTQERTEAFF.

The chain joins TRBV11-2 to TRBJ2-3; TCRdb lists TRBD1, though no DNA is available to test this call. CDR3 length: 13 residues. Looked up from germline, CDR1 is SGHAT and CDR2 is FQNNGV. This CDR3 reads CASSPPGGVTQYF.

The chain employs TRBV12-3 or TRBV12-4 and TRBJ2-5; TCRdb returns TRBD2, unconfirmable since there is no DNA. CDR3 length equals 15 residues. The CDR3: CASSIEGLAAETQYF.

The CDR3 reads CASSPTGKETQYF. The chain carries TRBV18 and TRBJ2-5; TCRdb's assignment of TRBD1 cannot be checked, as there is no DNA. CDR1 is KGHSH and CDR2 is LQKENI in the germline V gene. The CDR3 length is 13 residues.

The rearrangement links TRBV7-2 to TRBJ2-3. The CDR3 spans 12 residues. In germline, CDR1 is SGHTA, CDR2 FQGNSA. CDR3 sequence: CASSEEADTQYF.